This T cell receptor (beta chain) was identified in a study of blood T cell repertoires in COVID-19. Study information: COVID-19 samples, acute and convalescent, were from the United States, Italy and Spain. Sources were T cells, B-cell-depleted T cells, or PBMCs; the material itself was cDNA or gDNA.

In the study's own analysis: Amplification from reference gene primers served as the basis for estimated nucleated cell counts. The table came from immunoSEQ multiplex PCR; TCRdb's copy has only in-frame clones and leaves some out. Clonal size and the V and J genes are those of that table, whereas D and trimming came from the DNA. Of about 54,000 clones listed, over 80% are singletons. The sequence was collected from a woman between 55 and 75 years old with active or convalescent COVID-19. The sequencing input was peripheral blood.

CDR3 region: CASSYRDGWRLGNQPQHF. The CDR3 DNA sequence: TGTGCCAGCAGTTACAGAGACGGCTGGCGACTTGGCAATCAGCCCCAGCATTTT. The chain has TRBV6-2 or TRBV6-3 and TRBJ1-5; D remains unclear. The germline CDR1 and CDR2 sequences are MNHEY and SVGEGT. The V and J ends lost 2 bases and 2 bases respectively, with 19 bases between them. The CDR3 length is 18 residues.